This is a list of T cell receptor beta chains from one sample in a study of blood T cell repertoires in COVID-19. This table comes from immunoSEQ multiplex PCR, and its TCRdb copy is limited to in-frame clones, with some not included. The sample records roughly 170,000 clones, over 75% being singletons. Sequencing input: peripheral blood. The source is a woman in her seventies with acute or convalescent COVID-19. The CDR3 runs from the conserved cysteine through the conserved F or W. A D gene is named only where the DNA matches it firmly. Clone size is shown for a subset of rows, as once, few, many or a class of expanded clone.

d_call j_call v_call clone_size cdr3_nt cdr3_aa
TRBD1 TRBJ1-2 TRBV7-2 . TGTGCCAGCAGCTCCGGACAGGGTGAATATGGCTACACCTTC CASSSGQGEYGYTF
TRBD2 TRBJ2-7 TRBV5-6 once TGTGCCAGCAGCCGACGACTAGCGGGAGATAGTTACGAGCAGTACTTC CASSRRLAGDSYEQYF
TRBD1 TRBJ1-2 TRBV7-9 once TGTGCCAGCAGCCCCAAACAGGGGGCCATTACTTATGGCTACACCTTC CASSPKQGAITYGYTF
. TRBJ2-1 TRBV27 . TGTGCCAGCCGTATCTCTAGCGCCTCCTACAATGAGCAGTTCTTC CASRISSASYNEQFF
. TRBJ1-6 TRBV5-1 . TGCGCCAGCAGCTTGGGGGCCCAGTCAACTTCACCCCTCCACTTT CASSLGAQSTSPLHF
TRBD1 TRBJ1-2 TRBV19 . TGTGCCAGCCAACCGGGACAGGGAACCTATGGCTACACCTTC CASQPGQGTYGYTF
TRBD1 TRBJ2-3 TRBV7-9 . TGTGCCAGCAGCCCCGGACAGGCTGCAGCAGATACGCAGTATTTT CASSPGQAAADTQYF
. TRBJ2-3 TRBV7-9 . TGTGCCAGCAGCTTATTTCCCGGAGATACGCAGTATTTT CASSLFPGDTQYF
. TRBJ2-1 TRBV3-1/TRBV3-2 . TGTGCCAGCAGCCACGGGATCAATGAGCAGTTCTTC CASSHGINEQFF
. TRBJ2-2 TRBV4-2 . TGTGCCAGCAGCCAAGAGCAGATTATAACGAACACCGGGGAGCTGTTTTTT CASSQEQIITNTGELFF
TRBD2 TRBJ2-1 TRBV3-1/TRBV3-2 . TGTGCCAGCAGCCACGGACTAGCGGGAGTGGAAAATGAGCAGTTCTTC CASSHGLAGVENEQFF
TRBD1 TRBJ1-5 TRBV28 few TGTGCCAGCAGTTGGGGGGACAGGGTTCAGCCCCAGCATTTT CASSWGDRVQPQHF
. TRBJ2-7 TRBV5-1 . TGCGCCAGCAGCTCCGGGATCTCCTACGAGCAGTACTTC CASSSGISYEQYF
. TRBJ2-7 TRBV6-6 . TGTGCCAGCAGTTCCTCGGGACTTGGCGAGCAGTACTTC CASSSSGLGEQYF
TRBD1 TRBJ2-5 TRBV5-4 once TGTGCCAGCAGCCAGGGGGCGGGCACGGGAGCCCAAGAGACCCAGTACTTC CASSQGAGTGAQETQYF
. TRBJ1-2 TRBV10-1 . TGCGCCAGCAGTGAGTCGATTTCAGGGGCAGGCTATGGCTACACCTTC CASSESISGAGYGYTF
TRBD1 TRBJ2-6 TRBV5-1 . TGCGCCAGCAGCTTGCGGGACAGGAGGACCAACGTCCTGACTTTC CASSLRDRRTNVLTF
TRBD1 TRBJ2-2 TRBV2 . TGTGCCAGCAGTCCGACAGGGGGCAACACCGGGGAGCTGTTTTTT CASSPTGGNTGELFF
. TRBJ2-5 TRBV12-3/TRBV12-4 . TGTGCCAGCAGTCCTATCTACCAAGAGACCCAGTACTTC CASSPIYQETQYF
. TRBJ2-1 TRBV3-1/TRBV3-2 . TGTGCCAGCAGCCCGGCAGGGGAAGGTGAGCAGTTCTTC CASSPAGEGEQFF
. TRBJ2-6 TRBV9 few TGTGCCAGCAGCGTCTTTGGAGCCGGGGCCAACGTCCTGACTTTC CASSVFGAGANVLTF
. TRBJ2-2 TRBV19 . TGTGCCAGTAGTGTGCAGGGAAACACTGGGGAGCTGTTTTTT CASSVQGNTGELFF